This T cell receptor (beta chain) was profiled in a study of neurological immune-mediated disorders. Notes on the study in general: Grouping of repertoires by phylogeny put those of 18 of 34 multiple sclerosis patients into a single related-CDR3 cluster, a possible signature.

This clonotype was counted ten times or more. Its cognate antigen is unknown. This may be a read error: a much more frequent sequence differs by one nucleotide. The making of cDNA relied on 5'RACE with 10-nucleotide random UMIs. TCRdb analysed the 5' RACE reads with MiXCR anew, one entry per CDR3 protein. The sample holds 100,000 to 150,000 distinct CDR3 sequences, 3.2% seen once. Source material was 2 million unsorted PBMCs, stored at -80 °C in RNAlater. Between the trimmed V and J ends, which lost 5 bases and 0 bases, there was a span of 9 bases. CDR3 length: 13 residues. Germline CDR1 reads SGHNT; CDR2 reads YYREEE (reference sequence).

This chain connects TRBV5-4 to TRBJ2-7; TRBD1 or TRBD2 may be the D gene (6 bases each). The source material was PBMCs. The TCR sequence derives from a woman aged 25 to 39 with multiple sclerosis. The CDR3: CASRGGLSYEQYF. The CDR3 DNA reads TGTGCCAGCAGGGGGGGCCTCTCCTACGAGCAGTACTTC.